The 27 T cell receptor beta chains below all came from one sample that was sequenced in a study of Graves' ophthalmopathy and Graves' hyperthyroidism. RNA transcripts were the template, and TCR beta CDR3 regions were amplified from them. HTBI primers were employed in first-round RT-PCR, then a second-round multiplex PCR followed. MiXCR, applied by TCRdb to the multiplex PCR reads, yields one record per CDR3 protein. Here the sample spans hundreds of thousands of distinct CDR3 sequences, about a fifth being singletons. Sequenced: peripheral blood. These receptors originate from a woman in her late teens or twenties with stable Graves' hyperthyroidism. Some clones in this sample may be carry-over from other donors' samples.

This clonotype has at least ten counts. The chain couples TRBV2 to TRBJ2-5; D might be TRBD2 (6 bases). This CDR3 is built from 15 residues. With 3 bases removed from V and 2 bases from J, the gap between germline ends came to 13 bases. The V gene's germline CDR1 is SNHLY and CDR2 FYNNEI. The CDR3 bases are TGTGCCAGCAGTGAGACTAGTTCAGGTCAAGAGACCCAGTACTTC. This encodes CASSETSSGQETQYF.

This clonotype was observed at least ten times. The CDR3 region has the DNA TGTGCCAGCAGTTACTTATCCAGCGGGGGTCGAGAGACCCAGTACTTC. Protein sequence: CASSYLSSGGRETQYF. The chain is built from TRBV6-2 or TRBV6-3 and TRBJ2-5; 8 positions match TRBD2. Per the germline V gene, CDR1 is MNHEY and CDR2 is SVGEGT. The CDR3 has 16 amino acids. V shed 1 base, J shed 4 bases, and the junction held 8 bases outside the gene matches.

This clonotype came up many times. The chain recombines TRBV20-1 with TRBJ2-5; D is possibly TRBD2 (6 bases). The CDR3 has 14 amino acids. The V end lost 6 bases, the J end lost 3 bases, and 17 bases lay between the germline ends. Germline CDR1 is DFQATT and CDR2 is SNEGSKA (reference sequence). The CDR3: CSATGTRGEETQYF. As DNA, the CDR3 is TGCAGTGCAACCGGGACTCGAGGGGAAGAGACCCAGTACTTC.

V usage is TRBV6-2 or TRBV6-3 and J usage is TRBJ2-7, with D hard to call. CDR3 length: 14 residues. Germline V gene sequence: CDR1 MNHEY, CDR2 SVGEGT. Trimming cost V 4 bases and J 1 base, with 11 bases left between them. The CDR3 loop reads CASSWLGPSYEQYF. The CDR3 region has the DNA TGTGCCAGCAGTTGGTTAGGGCCTTCCTACGAGCAGTACTTC.

The chain recombines TRBV6-1 with TRBJ1-6; 9 nucleotides align to TRBD1. V lost 4 bases, J lost 8 bases, and 6 bases stayed unmatched. The CDR3 length is 15 residues. Germline V gene sequence: CDR1 MNHNS, CDR2 SASEGT. The CDR3 reads CASSGVRTGDSPLHF. In nucleotides, the CDR3 is TGTGCCAGCAGTGGTGTAAGGACAGGGGATTCACCCCTCCACTTT.

This clonotype was observed many times. V usage is TRBV7-8 and J usage is TRBJ2-5; 9 bases match TRBD1. CDR1 SGHVS and CDR2 FQNEAQ come from the germline V gene. The CDR3 has 14 amino acids. After removal of 1 base from V and 3 bases from J, the junction contained 0 bases not matched to a gene. For the CDR3, the DNA is TGTGCCAGCAGCTTAGGGACAGGGGAAGAGACCCAGTACTTC. Translating it yields CASSLGTGEETQYF.

This clonotype was seen at least ten times. V is TRBV6-1 and J is TRBJ2-5; D may be TRBD2 (6 bases). This CDR3 comprises 15 residues. V was trimmed by 2 bases and J by 0 bases, leaving 10 bases between them. CDR1 and CDR2 from the germline V gene are MNHNS and SASEGT. Here the CDR3 reads CASSETGGHQETQYF. CDR3 in DNA: TGTGCCAGCAGTGAAACCGGGGGTCACCAAGAGACCCAGTACTTC.

This chain uses TRBV3-1 with TRBJ2-7; D is possibly TRBD2 (6 bases). Deletions cut 3 bases from V and 4 bases from J, with 10 bases between. Germline V CDR1 and CDR2: LGHDT, YNNKEL (reference sequence). CDR3 size: 13 residues. In DNA form, the CDR3 reads TGTGCCAGCAGCCACGGGAGCGTTTACGAGCAGTACTTC. Its protein is CASSHGSVYEQYF.

This clonotype occurred once. The rearrangement links TRBV6-1 to TRBJ2-7, with D possibly being TRBD2 (6 bases). V shed 6 bases and J shed 2 bases, with 17 bases lying between them. Germline assignment: CDR1 MNHNS and CDR2 SASEGT. This CDR3 region has 15 residues. CDR3 loop: CASSASANAPYEQYF. CDR3 coding DNA: TGTGCCAGCAGCGCTAGCGCCAACGCACCCTACGAGCAGTACTTC.

This clonotype was picked up many times. The rearrangement links TRBV28 to TRBJ2-7, with D tentatively TRBD1 (6 bases). This CDR3 comprises 15 residues. Germline values: CDR1 MDHEN, CDR2 SYDVKM. With 10 bases removed from V and 6 bases from J, the gap between germline ends came to 25 bases. CDR3 region: CATQGLRDRRGEQYF. The CDR3 DNA follows: TGTGCCACACAAGGGTTGAGGGACCGCAGGGGCGAGCAGTACTTC.

J is TRBJ2-7 and V is TRBV12-3 or TRBV12-4; no firm D call. V was cut by 3 bases and J by 2 bases, with 11 bases left in between. The CDR3 contains 14 residues. CDR3 amino acids: CASSFGIQPYEQYF. The CDR3 DNA reads TGTGCCAGCAGTTTCGGAATCCAACCCTACGAGCAGTACTTC.

This clonotype was detected many times. The V call is TRBV5-1, the J call TRBJ1-1, with D tentatively TRBD1 (5 bases). The V gene lost 4 bases and the J gene lost 0 bases, with 16 bases spanning the gap. Germline lookup yields CDR1 SGHRS and CDR2 YFSETQ. The CDR3 runs 16 residues. The chain's CDR3 is CASSPDRVVVNTEAFF. The CDR3 bases are TGCGCCAGCAGCCCAGACAGAGTCGTGGTGAACACTGAAGCTTTCTTT.

V is TRBV12-3 or TRBV12-4 and J is TRBJ2-2, with D tentatively TRBD1 (6 bases). Trimming left V 10 bases short and J 5 bases short, with 20 bases between. This CDR3 contains 15 residues. The CDR3 sequence is CATSVWGRATGELFF. CDR3 coding DNA: TGTGCCACCTCTGTTTGGGGGCGGGCGACCGGGGAGCTGTTTTTT.

As concerns this clonotype: A read error is likely, as this CDR3 ends without the conserved phenylalanine or tryptophan. V usage is TRBV6-1 and J usage is TRBJ1-1, with D perhaps matching TRBD1 (5 bases). Germline V gives CDR1 MNHNS, CDR2 SASEGT. V dropped 3 bases and J dropped 0 bases, with 8 bases sitting between them. The CDR3 spans 14 residues. The CDR3 sequence is CASSDGTLNTEAFY. The CDR3 DNA reads as TGTGCCAGCAGTGATGGGACCCTGAACACTGAAGCTTTCTAT.

The chain recombines TRBV18 with TRBJ1-5; TRBD1 matches 8 bases. The CDR3 is 15 residues long. Germline V gene sequence: CDR1 KGHSH, CDR2 LQKENI. V trimming: 6 bases; J trimming: 5 bases; junction bases outside the gene matches: 9. The CDR3 region is CASSPTGALDQPQHF. The CDR3, as DNA: TGTGCCAGCTCCCCGACAGGGGCCCTAGATCAGCCCCAGCATTTT.

This clonotype came up many times. This chain links TRBV7-3 with TRBJ2-5; the D is unclear. Trimming removed 5 bases at V and 5 bases at J, with 12 bases between. Looked up from germline, CDR1 is SGHTA and CDR2 is FQGTGA. This CDR3 is 13 amino acids long. For the CDR3, the DNA is TGTGCCAGCAGCCCAACAAGAAAGGAGACCCAGTACTTC. Its protein is CASSPTRKETQYF.

This rearrangement joins TRBV12-3 or TRBV12-4 to TRBJ1-5; unclear D gene. The CDR3 has 15 amino acids. V gave up 2 bases and J gave up 8 bases, with 16 bases separating them. CDR3 amino acids: CASSLSPIGSKPQHF. The CDR3 DNA reads as TGTGCCAGCAGTTTATCTCCAATCGGGAGCAAGCCCCAGCATTTT.

This clonotype was counted at least ten times. The chain joins TRBV6-1 to TRBJ1-6; TRBD1 might be the D (6 bases). CDR3 size: 19 residues. V lost 1 base to trimming and J lost 6 bases, with 22 bases between them. Germline V gene lookup returns CDR1 MNHNS and CDR2 SASEGT. Written as DNA, the CDR3 is TGTGCCAGCAGTGAAGAGGGGCCGGGGGCAAGCCTGTCTAATTCACCCCTCCACTTT. Amino acids: CASSEEGPGASLSNSPLHF.

This clonotype was picked up many times. The genes are TRBV6-5 and TRBJ2-5; D is perhaps TRBD1 or TRBD2 (5 bases each). Looked up from germline, CDR1 is MNHEY and CDR2 is SVGAGI. This CDR3 has 13 amino acids. The V end was cut by 6 bases, the J end by 3 bases, with 11 bases between. The CDR3 loop reads CASSTGTEETQYF. As DNA, the CDR3 is TGTGCCAGCAGCACCGGGACGGAAGAGACCCAGTACTTC.

This clonotype was seen repeatedly, ten times or more. V and J are TRBV12-3 or TRBV12-4 and TRBJ2-5, with 11 positions matching TRBD2. The CDR3 runs to 15 residues. The V segment lost 6 bases and the J segment 5 bases; nucleotides outside the gene matches: 8. The CDR3 sequence is CASRMGLAEEETQYF. DNA of the CDR3: TGTGCCAGCAGAATGGGACTAGCGGAGGAGGAGACCCAGTACTTC.

Many counts were recorded for this clonotype. The rearrangement joins TRBV20-1 to TRBJ1-2, with TRBD1 as a possible D gene (6 bases). Trimming took 5 bases from V and 4 from J, leaving 11 bases between them. There are 12 residues in the CDR3. In germline, CDR1 is DFQATT, CDR2 SNEGSKA (reference sequence). CDR3 coding DNA: TGCAGTGCTGAAGACAGGACCTATGGCTACACCTTC. This encodes CSAEDRTYGYTF.

The gene calls are TRBV28 and TRBJ1-5; D unresolved. The CDR3 runs 15 residues. In germline, CDR1 is MDHEN, CDR2 SYDVKM. The V and J ends lost 8 bases and 6 bases respectively, with 20 bases between them. The CDR3 DNA is TGTGCCAGCTCCCACGCCCGGGATTTAGGTCAGCCCCAGCATTTT. Translation: CASSHARDLGQPQHF.

The DNA of the CDR3 is TGTGCCAGTAGTATATTTCCGGGACAGGATAACTATGGCTACACCTTC. Translation gives CASSIFPGQDNYGYTF. V gene TRBV19 combines with J gene TRBJ1-2, with 8 nucleotides matching TRBD1. CDR1 is LNHDA and CDR2 is SQIVND in the germline V gene (reference sequence). The ends lost 2 bases at V and 1 base at J; junction bases unmatched: 6. The CDR3 covers 16 residues.

This chain links TRBV19 with TRBJ1-5; D is uncertain. The CDR3 consists of 14 residues. Germline V gene data show CDR1 as LNHDA and CDR2 as SQIVND (reference sequence). Trimming cost V 1 base and J 2 bases, with 6 bases left between them. As DNA, the CDR3 is TGTGCCAGTAGTATAGGAGTTGGCAATCAGCCCCAGCATTTT. Protein product: CASSIGVGNQPQHF. Filled out from reference TRBV19 and TRBJ1-5, the complete variable domain reads DGGITQSPKYLFRKEGQNVTLSCEQNLNHDAMYWYRQDPGQGLRLIYYSQIVNDFQKGDIAEGYSVSREKKESFPLTVTSAQKNPTAFYLCASSIGVGNQPQHFGDGTRLSIL.

This clonotype occurred many times. The chain carries TRBV12-3 or TRBV12-4 and TRBJ1-1; TRBD1 is a possible D gene (5 bases). V lost 5 bases and J 0 bases, leaving 10 bases between the germline ends. This CDR3 has 14 amino acids. This CDR3 is CASSDSYMNTEAFF. The CDR3 nucleotides read TGTGCCAGCAGTGACAGTTACATGAACACTGAAGCTTTCTTT.

The V gene is TRBV5-1, the J gene TRBJ1-2, with unresolved D. The CDR3 extends over 13 amino acids. CDR1 is SGHRS and CDR2 is YFSETQ in the germline V gene. The V end lost 4 bases, the J end lost 4 bases, and 11 bases lay between the germline ends. CDR3 protein: CASSGFILYGYTF. As DNA, the CDR3 is TGCGCCAGCAGCGGCTTCATTCTCTATGGCTACACCTTC.

The chain carries TRBV20-1 and TRBJ2-2, with 7 positions matching TRBD1. Germline CDR1 DFQATT, CDR2 SNEGSKA (reference sequence). The CDR3 has 14 residues. The trim removed 6 bases at V and 4 bases at J, leaving 8 bases unmatched. CDR3 amino acids: CSALTGLGTGELFF. The CDR3 bases are TGCAGTGCCCTGACAGGGTTGGGCACCGGGGAGCTGTTTTTT.